These 26 T cell receptor beta chains were sequenced from one sample in a study of type 1 and type 2 diabetes patients. Amplification started from genomic DNA. Amplification of the beta chain CDR3 used 30 forward and 13 reverse multiplex primers. Each CDR3 protein gets one entry after TCRdb re-called the multiplex PCR reads with MiXCR. The data show approximately 260,000 distinct CDR3 sequences, with 45% to 60% seen just once and roughly 13% held by the top ten. The specimen was peripheral blood mononuclear cells (PBMCs). All receptors derive from a man younger than 30 with type 2 diabetes.

The chain couples TRBV5-1 to TRBJ2-3; 9 positions match TRBD2. The CDR3 covers 16 residues. Germline CDR1 SGHRS, CDR2 YFSETQ. V lost 0 bases and J lost 3; bases outside the gene matches: 5. The CDR3 loop reads CASSLGSSGTTDTQYF. Written as DNA, the CDR3 is TGCGCCAGCAGCTTGGGGTCTAGCGGGACGACAGATACGCAGTATTTT.

This clonotype was observed a few times. V usage is TRBV10-2 and J usage is TRBJ2-7; weak D call: TRBD1 (6 bases). V was shortened by 5 bases and J by 3 bases, with 17 bases between the two germline ends. The CDR3 extends over 15 amino acids. The germline V gene encodes CDR1 WSHSY and CDR2 SAAADI. In DNA form, the CDR3 reads TGCGCCAGCAGTTTCCGGGACATGAGAGTCTACGAGCAGTACTTC. Amino acid sequence: CASSFRDMRVYEQYF.

The rearrangement links TRBV2 to TRBJ2-7, with no clear D. V dropped 11 bases and J dropped 2 bases, with 16 bases sitting between them. This CDR3 is built from 13 residues. The germline V gene encodes CDR1 SNHLY and CDR2 FYNNEI. The CDR3 is CAASIRAPYEQYF. The CDR3, as DNA: TGTGCCGCCAGCATCCGGGCTCCCTACGAGCAGTACTTC.

The chain uses TRBV9 and TRBJ2-1; D remains ambiguous. V lost 0 bases and J 4 bases, leaving 11 bases between the germline ends. CDR3 size: 15 residues. Per germline, CDR1 SGDLS and CDR2 YYNGEE. DNA of the CDR3: TGTGCCAGCAGCGTAGGGACGACGCGTTACAATGAGCAGTTCTTC. Translation gives CASSVGTTRYNEQFF.

CDR3 coding DNA: TGTGCCACCAGTGATTTGACAAGAGGGGAACCCGGGGAGCTGTTTTTT. This codes for CATSDLTRGEPGELFF. The chain couples TRBV24-1 to TRBJ2-2, with D perhaps TRBD1 or TRBD2 (5 bases each). The CDR3 consists of 16 residues. The germline V gene encodes CDR1 KGHDR and CDR2 SFDVKD. The ends were cut back, 0 bases at V and 6 bases at J, with 13 bases in the middle.

This chain connects TRBV7-9 to TRBJ1-5; possibly TRBD1 for D (5 bases). V was cut by 4 bases and J by 4 bases, with 11 bases left in between. The CDR3 covers 14 residues. Germline V CDR1 and CDR2: SEHNR, FQNEAQ (reference sequence). The CDR3 DNA reads TGTGCCAGCAGCTACGACAGAAAGAATCAGCCCCAGCATTTT. Translating it yields CASSYDRKNQPQHF.

The V call is TRBV7-2, the J call TRBJ1-6; 10 nucleotides agree with TRBD1. Germline V gene sequence: CDR1 SGHTA, CDR2 FQGNSA. V lost 6 bases to trimming and J lost 11 bases; unmatched junction nucleotides: 7. The CDR3 is made up of 14 amino acids. This CDR3 is CASRPGQGPAPLHF. The CDR3 DNA sequence: TGTGCCAGCAGACCGGGACAGGGGCCGGCACCCCTCCACTTT.

The table lists this clonotype with many counts. V is TRBV15 and J is TRBJ1-2; D gene ambiguous. CDR3 size: 14 residues. V was trimmed by 0 bases and J by 5 bases, leaving 10 bases between them. Germline V gene data show CDR1 as LNHNV and CDR2 as YYDKDF (reference sequence). CDR3 sequence (DNA): TGTGCCACCAGCAGAGATACAAGCTGGTATGGCTACACCTTC. It encodes CATSRDTSWYGYTF. Drawing the rest from reference TRBV15 and TRBJ1-2, the complete variable domain is DAMVIQNPRYQVTQFGKPVTLSCSQTLNHNVMYWYQQKSSQAPKLLFHYYDKDFNNEADTPDNFQSRRPNTSFCFLDIRSPGLGDTAMYLCATSRDTSWYGYTFGSGTRLTVV.

V is TRBV7-2 and J is TRBJ1-6; D is perhaps TRBD1 (6 bases). The germline CDR1 and CDR2 sequences are SGHTA and FQGNSA. CDR3 length: 16 residues. V was shortened by 6 bases and J by 9 bases, with 21 bases between the two germline ends. The CDR3 DNA reads as TGTGCCAGCAGGGAGGGGGGGGATTTGGCCTTTTCACCCCTCCACTTT. This translates into CASREGGDLAFSPLHF.

This chain joins TRBV7-2 and TRBJ2-7; D may be TRBD2 (5 bases). The germline V gene encodes CDR1 SGHTA and CDR2 FQGNSA. This CDR3 comprises 13 residues. V dropped 5 bases and J dropped 4 bases, with 12 bases sitting between them. The CDR3: CASSQRTGYEQYF. Written as DNA, the CDR3 is TGTGCCAGCAGCCAGCGGACGGGGTACGAGCAGTACTTC.

This clonotype was found a few times. The rearrangement uses TRBV28 and TRBJ2-7; D is unclear. Germline V lookup: CDR1 MDHEN, CDR2 SYDVKM. The CDR3 is 13 amino acids. Trimming stripped 6 bases from V and 2 bases from J, with 11 bases between. CDR3 region: CASSPSVAYEQYF. The DNA for the CDR3 is TGTGCCAGCAGCCCCTCCGTAGCCTACGAGCAGTACTTC.

This clonotype was seen more than once but under ten times. The V and J genes are TRBV5-1 and TRBJ1-2; D is perhaps TRBD1 (5 bases). Looked up from germline, CDR1 is SGHRS and CDR2 is YFSETQ. The CDR3 covers 13 residues. The V end was cut by 1 base, the J end by 3 bases, with 7 bases between. The CDR3 loop is CASSLSGYYGYTF. In DNA form, the CDR3 reads TGCGCCAGCAGCTTGTCAGGGTACTATGGCTACACCTTC.

This clonotype was recorded a few times. This chain connects TRBV6-5 to TRBJ2-3; possibly TRBD2 for D (5 bases). The germline V gene encodes CDR1 MNHEY and CDR2 SVGAGI. This CDR3 is 13 amino acids long. V was cut by 3 bases and J by 6 bases, with 10 bases left in between. CDR3 region: CASSYRERDTQYF. In DNA form, the CDR3 reads TGTGCCAGCAGTTATAGGGAGCGCGATACGCAGTATTTT.

The rearrangement joins TRBV30 to TRBJ1-6; D is undetermined. CDR1 is GTSNPN and CDR2 is SVGIG in the germline V gene (reference sequence). The V end lost 4 bases, the J end lost 0 bases, and 4 bases lay between the germline ends. CDR3 length: 13 amino acids. The CDR3 reads CAWKSSYNSPLHF. In DNA, the CDR3 is TGTGCCTGGAAGAGCTCCTATAATTCACCCCTCCACTTT.

The CDR3 spells CASSKRDGEDEAFF. CDR3 bases: TGTGCCAGCAGTAAAAGGGACGGTGAAGATGAAGCTTTCTTT. The chain employs TRBV6-5 and TRBJ1-1; D is perhaps TRBD1 (5 bases). Germline CDR1 is MNHEY and CDR2 is SVGAGI. Trimming stripped 5 bases from V and 7 bases from J, with 17 bases between. This CDR3 has 14 amino acids.

The V gene is TRBV19, the J gene TRBJ2-7; 7 bases match TRBD2. V was pared by 0 bases and J by 3 bases, with 2 bases of the junction left unmatched. The CDR3 has 14 residues. Germline V gene data show CDR1 as LNHDA and CDR2 as SQIVND (reference sequence). The DNA of the CDR3 is TGTGCCAGTAGTATAGATGGGGAGGGCTACGAGCAGTACTTC. Protein product: CASSIDGEGYEQYF. Variable domain in full (rest from reference TRBV19 and TRBJ2-7): DGGITQSPKYLFRKEGQNVTLSCEQNLNHDAMYWYRQDPGQGLRLIYYSQIVNDFQKGDIAEGYSVSREKKESFPLTVTSAQKNPTAFYLCASSIDGEGYEQYFGPGTRLTVT.

The chain links TRBV27 to TRBJ2-4, with 7 bases lining up with TRBD1. The ends lost 5 bases at V and 9 bases at J; junction bases unmatched: 4. The CDR3 is made up of 12 amino acids. Germline CDR1 MNHEY, CDR2 SMNVEV (reference sequence). The CDR3 here is CASSADRSIQYF. CDR3 DNA sequence: TGTGCCAGCAGTGCGGACAGGTCCATTCAGTACTTC.

The chain couples TRBV19 to TRBJ2-5; TRBD2 is a possible D gene (5 bases). The J call may be incorrect, as the DNA end agrees better with TRBJ2-1. The CDR3 is made up of 11 amino acids. Germline CDR1 and CDR2: LNHDA and SQIVND (reference sequence). The CDR3 DNA is TGTGCCAGTAGTCAGCGGAGTGAGCAGTTCTTC. It codes for CASSQRSEQFF.

The chain recombines TRBV2 with TRBJ2-1; tentatively, D is TRBD1 (5 bases). Germline CDR1 and CDR2: SNHLY and FYNNEI. Trimming pared 5 bases from V and 1 base from J, leaving 18 bases between. The CDR3 consists of 17 residues. As DNA, the CDR3 is TGTGCCAGCAGTCGAAGGGGCTCCCTCCCGTCCTACAATGAGCAGTTCTTC. As protein: CASSRRGSLPSYNEQFF.

CDR3 loop: CASSFGLEQGNGYTF. As DNA, the CDR3 is TGTGCCAGCAGTTTTGGCCTCGAGCAGGGTAATGGCTACACCTTC. The chain is built from TRBV25-1 and TRBJ1-2, with D tentatively TRBD1 (5 bases). This CDR3 region has 15 residues. V lost 5 bases and J 6 bases, leaving 19 bases between the germline ends. Germline V lookup: CDR1 MGHDK, CDR2 SYGVNS.

Concerning this clonotype itself: Sequence at one end of the junction differs from germline and may be a read error. The V gene is TRBV12-3 or TRBV12-4, the J gene TRBJ2-7; 7 nucleotides align to TRBD2. The CDR3 is 14 residues long. CDR3 nucleotide sequence: TGCGCCAGCAGCGGGACGGGACCTTCATACGAGCAGTACTTC. Translated, it gives CASSGTGPSYEQYF.

This clonotype was seen only a few times. The genes are TRBV12-5 and TRBJ1-4; D is possibly TRBD1 (6 bases). The CDR3 runs to 14 residues. Germline V gene sequence: CDR1 LGHNT, CDR2 FRNRAP. V lost 6 bases to trimming and J lost 4 bases, with 12 bases between them. In DNA, the CDR3 is TGTGCTAGTGGACAACAGGGAGATAATGAAAAACTGTTTTTT. Translation gives CASGQQGDNEKLFF.

This clonotype came up a few times. The V and J genes are TRBV6-1 and TRBJ1-2; TRBD1 agrees at 7 bases. The trim removed 2 bases at V and 5 bases at J, leaving 5 bases unmatched. Germline CDR1 reads MNHNS; CDR2 reads SASEGT. CDR3 length: 14 amino acids. In nucleotides, the CDR3 is TGTGCCAGCAGTGAAATTGGGACAGCATATGGCTACACCTTC. Protein product: CASSEIGTAYGYTF.

This rearrangement joins TRBV19 to TRBJ1-1, with D uncertain. Germline values: CDR1 LNHDA, CDR2 SQIVND (reference sequence). The CDR3 extends over 11 amino acids. V was cut by 8 bases and J by 6 bases, with 10 bases left in between. The CDR3 DNA sequence: TGTGCCAGTGGGCACTACGCTGAAGCTTTCTTT. Residues: CASGHYAEAFF.

The table lists this clonotype with a few counts. The J gene is TRBJ1-5, the V gene TRBV6-6, with 7 bases aligning to TRBD1. The germline V gene encodes CDR1 MNHNY and CDR2 SVGAGI (reference sequence). The V and J ends lost 6 bases and 0 bases, in that order; junction bases with no gene match: 5. The CDR3 loop spans 15 amino acids. The CDR3 DNA is TGTGCCAGCAGGCAGGGACAGTATAGCAATCAGCCCCAGCATTTT. Residues: CASRQGQYSNQPQHF.

This clonotype has only a few counts. This chain links TRBV15 with TRBJ2-7; 7 bases align to TRBD1. Germline V gives CDR1 LNHNV, CDR2 YYDKDF (reference sequence). The ends lost 5 bases at V and 5 bases at J; junction bases unmatched: 9. This CDR3 has 14 residues. The CDR3 sequence is CATSGGQAWDEQYF. CDR3 nucleotide sequence: TGTGCCACCAGCGGAGGACAGGCTTGGGACGAGCAGTACTTC.